This entry lists 16 T cell receptor beta chains sequenced from one sample in a study of T cells in Graves' hyperthyroidism and ophthalmopathy. The CDR3 regions of TCR beta were amplified from RNA transcripts. The primer set for the first-round RT-PCR of the TCR CDR3 was HTBI. TCRdb analysed the multiplex PCR reads with MiXCR anew, one entry per CDR3 protein. The sample contains some 600,000 distinct CDR3 sequences, approximately 15% of which appear only once. The material sequenced was blood. The receptor source for this set is a woman in her 30s with Graves' hyperthyroidism that later progressed to Graves' ophthalmopathy.

This clonotype was observed many times. This chain links TRBV28 with TRBJ1-6; no reliable D call. Looked up from germline, CDR1 is MDHEN and CDR2 is SYDVKM. This CDR3 contains 16 residues. The V end lost 3 bases, the J end lost 0 bases, and 9 bases lay between the germline ends. CDR3 loop: CASSFATDSYNSPLHF. Written as DNA, the CDR3 is TGTGCCAGCAGTTTCGCGACGGACTCCTATAATTCACCCCTCCACTTT.

This clonotype came up many times. CDR3 amino acids: CASSGGQGRAFF. CDR3 sequence (DNA): TGTGCCAGCAGTGGCGGACAGGGGAGAGCTTTCTTT. This sequence joins TRBV25-1 and TRBJ1-1, with 9 bases identical to TRBD1. With 4 bases clipped from V and 10 bases from J, the junction kept 4 bases outside the gene matches. Germline lookup yields CDR1 MGHDK and CDR2 SYGVNS. This CDR3 comprises 12 residues.

V usage is TRBV11-3 and J usage is TRBJ2-1; D is unclear. CDR1 and CDR2 (germline): SGHNT, YENEEA. The CDR3 is 16 residues long. Trimming pared 2 bases from V and 0 bases from J, leaving 11 bases between. In DNA form, the CDR3 reads TGTGCCAGCAGCTTACTCGGACGCCTCTCCTACAATGAGCAGTTCTTC. Protein product: CASSLLGRLSYNEQFF.

This clonotype was counted only a few times. V gene TRBV6-8 combines with J gene TRBJ2-7; TRBD1 agrees at 8 bases. The CDR3 totals 14 residues. Trimming at V came to 4 bases and at J to 2 bases, leaving 4 bases not matched to a gene. The V gene's germline CDR1 is MNHGY and CDR2 SAAAGT. CDR3 nucleotide sequence: TGTGCCAGCAGTTCCCCACAGGGGGCCTACGAGCAGTACTTC. Its translation is CASSSPQGAYEQYF.

Turning to this clonotype: A single base separates this from a much larger clone, so it may be a read error. V is TRBV5-6 and J is TRBJ1-4; D possibly corresponds to TRBD1 (5 bases). The germline CDR1 and CDR2 sequences are SGHDT and YYEEEE. The CDR3 has 13 amino acids. V lost 5 bases to trimming and J lost 7 bases, with 12 bases between them. The CDR3 coding sequence is TGTGCCAGCAGTGACATGGGGCTTGAAAAACTGTTTTTT. Its protein product is CASSDMGLEKLFF.

The V gene is TRBV20-1, the J gene TRBJ2-1, with 9 bases lining up with TRBD2. Germline V gives CDR1 DFQATT, CDR2 SNEGSKA (reference sequence). V lost 1 base, J lost 4 bases, and 2 bases stayed unmatched. This CDR3 region has 14 residues. This CDR3 is CSARGREGYNEQFF. In DNA form, the CDR3 reads TGCAGTGCTAGAGGGCGGGAGGGGTACAATGAGCAGTTCTTC.

This rearrangement joins TRBV4-1 to TRBJ2-1, with D maybe TRBD1 (5 bases). The germline V gene has CDR1 MGHRA and CDR2 YSYEKL. V lost 0 bases, J lost 10 bases, and 13 bases lay in between. The CDR3 contains 14 residues. The CDR3 DNA reads TGCGCCAGCAGCCAAGATCCAGGGCTAAGGGAGCAGTTCTTC. Residues: CASSQDPGLREQFF.

The V call is TRBV19, the J call TRBJ2-2; a possible D gene is TRBD2 (5 bases). Germline V gene lookup returns CDR1 LNHDA and CDR2 SQIVND (reference sequence). V dropped 1 base and J dropped 4 bases, with 10 bases sitting between them. The CDR3 loop spans 15 amino acids. The CDR3 here is CASSIVLAGTGELFF. The CDR3 bases are TGTGCCAGTAGTATAGTCCTAGCAGGCACCGGGGAGCTGTTTTTT.

This clonotype was detected ten times or more. This chain connects TRBV9 to TRBJ2-1; D gene unclear. The CDR3 extends over 14 amino acids. Trimming removed 0 bases at V and 6 bases at J, with 10 bases between. Germline V gives CDR1 SGDLS, CDR2 YYNGEE. CDR3 sequence (DNA): TGTGCCAGCAGCGTAGGTATTCTGGGCAATGAGCAGTTCTTC. The encoded protein is CASSVGILGNEQFF.

This clonotype has at least ten counts. The J gene is TRBJ1-2, the V gene TRBV27; possible D gene TRBD1, 5 bases. Trimming cost V 5 bases and J 4 bases, with 17 bases left between them. Germline values: CDR1 MNHEY, CDR2 SMNVEV (reference sequence). CDR3 size: 15 residues. The CDR3 protein is CASSPGHKPGYGYTF. In nucleotides, the CDR3 is TGTGCCAGCAGTCCCGGACACAAGCCGGGCTATGGCTACACCTTC.

There are a few counts of this clonotype. The chain joins TRBV7-3 to TRBJ2-1, with a possible D match to TRBD2 (6 bases). Trimming removed 5 bases at V and 2 bases at J, with 19 bases between. The CDR3 totals 17 residues. In germline, CDR1 is SGHTA, CDR2 FQGTGA. This CDR3 reads CASSPHPLGGPYNEQFF. The CDR3 DNA reads as TGTGCCAGCAGCCCTCATCCCTTAGGAGGGCCCTACAATGAGCAGTTCTTC.

The chain recombines TRBV6-1 with TRBJ1-5, with D uncertain. This CDR3 is built from 13 residues. V was cut by 11 bases and J by 9 bases, with 20 bases left in between. CDR1 is MNHNS, CDR2 SASEGT, per germline. The DNA of the CDR3 is TGTGCCGCACGCGAGGGTCCCTCTCGGCCCCAGCATTTT. Translating gives CAAREGPSRPQHF.

For the CDR3, the DNA is TGCGCCAGCAGCTTAGACGGGACAATGAACTACGAGCAGTACTTC. Residues: CASSLDGTMNYEQYF. This chain uses TRBV5-1 with TRBJ2-7, with a possible D match to TRBD1 (6 bases). The ends were cut back, 2 bases at V and 3 bases at J, with 15 bases in the middle. Germline loops: CDR1 SGHRS, CDR2 YFSETQ. The CDR3 runs to 15 residues.

Ten or more counts support this clonotype. The rearrangement links TRBV20-1 to TRBJ2-7; TRBD2 might be the D (5 bases). CDR1 is DFQATT, CDR2 SNEGSKA, per germline (reference sequence). Trimming removed 5 bases at V and 6 bases at J, with 17 bases between. This CDR3 has 13 amino acids. In DNA form, the CDR3 reads TGCAGTGCTCCCGGAAGCCTAGCATCCGAGCAGTACTTC. It yields the protein CSAPGSLASEQYF.

This clonotype was seen many times. CDR3 protein: CASSPTMGQGSTDTQYF. CDR3 sequence (DNA): TGTGCCAGCAGCCCCACGATGGGACAGGGCAGCACAGATACGCAGTATTTT. The chain employs TRBV28 and TRBJ2-3, with 9 bases aligning to TRBD1. The V and J ends lost 6 bases and 0 bases, in that order; junction bases with no gene match: 10. Germline V CDR1 and CDR2: MDHEN, SYDVKM. CDR3 length: 17 residues.

The chain links TRBV5-4 to TRBJ2-2, with D possibly TRBD1 on 5 matching bases. V lost 5 bases, J lost 5 bases, and 10 bases lay in between. The germline gives CDR1 SGHNT, CDR2 YYREEE (reference sequence). The CDR3 spans 13 residues. CDR3 in amino acids: CASRTQETGELFF. DNA of the CDR3: TGTGCCAGCAGAACACAGGAAACCGGGGAGCTGTTTTTT.